This T cell receptor beta chain derives from a study of cytomegalovirus exposure and HLA in healthy donors. With 60 Vbeta and 13 Jbeta primers, the PCR was carried out. The data were produced by immunoSEQ multiplex PCR, yet TCRdb's version contains in-frame clones alone and is incomplete. Found here are approximately 170,000 clones, around 78% of them singletons; the top ten hold around 1.9%. The sequence derives from a woman aged 25-40 years in good health and CMV-seropositive. Source material: PBMCs.

In DNA form, the CDR3 reads TGTGCCAGTAGTATGGAGGGAAACTCTGGAAACACCATATATTTT. It yields the protein CASSMEGNSGNTIYF. The chain couples TRBV19 to TRBJ1-3, with D uncertain. The CDR3 length is 15 residues. V was shortened by 3 bases and J by 0 bases, with 9 bases between the two germline ends. Germline V gene data show CDR1 as LNHDA and CDR2 as SQIVND (reference sequence). Combining the CDR3 with reference TRBV19 and TRBJ1-3 gives the whole variable domain DGGITQSPKYLFRKEGQNVTLSCEQNLNHDAMYWYRQDPGQGLRLIYYSQIVNDFQKGDIAEGYSVSREKKESFPLTVTSAQKNPTAFYLCASSMEGNSGNTIYFGEGSWLTVV.